This TCR beta chain was found in a study of cytomegalovirus exposure and HLA in healthy donors. The wider study: Out of 398 genotyped donors, about 84% belonged to the Caucasian-associated ancestry cluster. Findings of the study overall: Compared with the roughly 700-donor mean, an Asian-associated ancestry cluster reportedly had fewer N-insertions, according to a later analysis.

The CDR3 is made up of 12 amino acids. Germline loops: CDR1 MNHEY, CDR2 SMNVEV (reference sequence). Trimming cost V 0 bases and J 10 bases, with 7 bases left between them. This PCR relied on a set of 60 Vbeta primers and 13 Jbeta primers. Assay: immunoSEQ multiplex PCR; the TCRdb copy retains only in-frame clones and omits some. The sample holds more than 200,000 clones, over 80% seen once. A remark on this clone: Its antigen is undetermined.

The clonotype originates from a man aged 40-49 years in good health and CMV-seropositive. The specimen sequenced was PBMCs. V is TRBV27 and J is TRBJ2-1; weak D call: TRBD2 (6 bases). The CDR3 coding sequence is TGTGCCAGCAGTTTATCGGCGGGAGAGCAGTTCTTC. Translated, it gives CASSLSAGEQFF.